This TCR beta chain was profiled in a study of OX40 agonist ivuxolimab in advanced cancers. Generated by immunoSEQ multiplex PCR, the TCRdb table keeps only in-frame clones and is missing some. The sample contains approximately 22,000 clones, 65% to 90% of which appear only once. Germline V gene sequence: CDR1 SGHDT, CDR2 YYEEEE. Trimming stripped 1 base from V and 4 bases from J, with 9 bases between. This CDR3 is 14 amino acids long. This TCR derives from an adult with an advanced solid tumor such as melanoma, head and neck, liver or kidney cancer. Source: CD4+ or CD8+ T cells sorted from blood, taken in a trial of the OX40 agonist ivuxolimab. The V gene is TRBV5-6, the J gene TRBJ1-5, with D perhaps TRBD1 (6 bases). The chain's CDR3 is CASSLWGQNQPQHF. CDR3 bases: TGTGCCAGCAGCTTGTGGGGACAAAATCAGCCCCAGCATTTT.